The next 8 T cell receptor beta chains were all read from a single sample in a study of T cells after yellow fever vaccination (dated by TCRdb to between 2018 and 2020). The library came from 5' RACE. TCRdb shows the sequencer as Illumina NovaSeq 6000. TCRdb trimmed public reads at Q25 via fastp, called clones via MiXCR and kept in-frame beta chains. Here each entry gathers all rows of one CDR3 protein and keeps the most common genes and DNA. The sample table holds hundreds of thousands of distinct CDR3 sequences, of which approximately 10% were seen once. Of the sample, around 3.5% is held by the ten largest clones. The treatment or condition label, read with the paper, signifies: live attenuated yellow fever vaccine strain. The specimen was CD4+ T cells sorted from PBMCs, collected 5 days after the yellow fever booster vaccination. The receptors derive from a man aged 18 to 29 who received the YFV17D yellow fever vaccine.

In this sample, this clonotype turned up many times. This chain's CDR3 is CASSQPSGGYNEQFF. For the CDR3, the DNA is TGCGCCAGCAGCCAGCCTAGCGGGGGCTACAATGAGCAGTTCTTC. J is TRBJ2-1 and V is TRBV4-3, with 10 nucleotides matching TRBD2. Losses at the gene ends were 3 bases for V and 3 bases for J; bases not matched to a gene: 2. The CDR3 loop spans 15 amino acids. Germline V gene lookup returns CDR1 LGHNA and CDR2 YSLEER.

The chain links TRBV20-1 to TRBJ2-3, with TRBD1 as a possible D gene (5 bases). The CDR3 is made up of 16 amino acids. Per germline, CDR1 DFQATT and CDR2 SNEGSKA (reference sequence). Trimming removed 2 bases at V and 2 bases at J, with 17 bases between. CDR3 region: CSARFPIQANTDTQYF. The CDR3 coding sequence is TGCAGTGCTAGATTCCCAATACAGGCTAACACAGATACGCAGTATTTT.

The chain uses TRBV5-6 and TRBJ2-7; tentatively, D is TRBD2 (5 bases). V was shortened by 1 base and J by 2 bases, with 7 bases between the two germline ends. CDR1 and CDR2 (germline): SGHDT, YYEEEE. This CDR3 contains 13 residues. The CDR3 nucleotides read TGTGCCAGCAGCTTGACGACTACCTACGAGCAGTACTTC. It specifies CASSLTTTYEQYF. The full variable domain, rest sourced from reference TRBV5-6 and TRBJ2-7, is DAGVTQSPTHLIKTRGQQVTLRCSPKSGHDTVSWYQQALGQGPQFIFQYYEEEERQRGNFPDRFSGHQFPNYSSELNVNALLLGDSALYLCASSLTTTYEQYFGPGTRLTVT.

The chain employs TRBV19 and TRBJ2-3; D may be TRBD2 (5 bases). The CDR3 is 12 amino acids. Germline V lookup: CDR1 LNHDA, CDR2 SQIVND (reference sequence). Trimming took off 9 bases at V and 6 bases at J, with 13 bases between the two ends. CDR3 DNA sequence: TGTGCCAGCGCAGGACTGGGGGATACGCAGTATTTT. It is translated as CASAGLGDTQYF.

This clonotype turned up a few times. The CDR3 sequence is CASSKDMTGGYTF. CDR3 sequence (DNA): TGTGCCAGCAGCAAGGACATGACGGGAGGCTACACCTTC. V is TRBV7-3 and J is TRBJ1-2; TRBD1 is a possible D gene (5 bases). V lost 5 bases and J lost 8, with 15 bases in between. The germline CDR1 and CDR2 sequences are SGHTA and FQGTGA. The CDR3 consists of 13 residues.

This clonotype was seen many times. The J gene is TRBJ1-2, the V gene TRBV12-3 or TRBV12-4; 11 bases line up with TRBD1. This CDR3 contains 15 residues. V was clipped by 3 bases and J by 4 bases; unmatched bases: 4. CDR3 nucleotide sequence: TGTGCCAGCAGTTTCCCGGGACAGGGGGTCTATGGCTACACCTTC. Its protein is CASSFPGQGVYGYTF.

The chain links TRBV4-3 to TRBJ1-2; D is unresolved. In germline, CDR1 is LGHNA, CDR2 YSLEER. The CDR3 spans 15 residues. The V and J ends lost 4 bases and 1 base respectively, with 13 bases between them. In DNA, the CDR3 is TGCGCCAGCAGCCTCAACCCGCGGGATAACTATGGCTACACCTTC. Residues: CASSLNPRDNYGYTF.

In this sample, this clonotype turned up a few times. The V and J genes are TRBV20-1 and TRBJ2-3; TRBD2 agrees at 11 bases. Germline V lookup: CDR1 DFQATT, CDR2 SNEGSKA (reference sequence). This CDR3 comprises 15 residues. J gave up 5 bases and V 2 bases, and 6 bases lay outside the gene matches. CDR3: CSARNSGGAGDTQYF. The CDR3 DNA sequence: TGCAGTGCTAGAAATAGCGGGGGGGCCGGAGATACGCAGTATTTT.